The present TCR beta chain was sequenced within a study of cytomegalovirus exposure and HLA in healthy donors. Study findings and constraints: The study reported that TCR beta sequences accurately predicted HLA-A and HLA-B alleles in most subjects. Later genetic work tied a missense DCLRE1C variant to beta-chain V and J trimming. Segments of the TCR beta V type were, in most cases, productive about 90% or about 30% of the time in an earlier analysis. Among the CMV-associated chains, three were confirmed in vitro as specific for CMV antigens.

This CDR3 has 12 amino acids. The trim removed 8 bases at V and 5 bases at J, leaving 4 bases unmatched. CDR1 and CDR2 from the germline V gene are MDHEN and SYDVKM. Points on this clone: Its antigen is not identified.

Amplification used 60 Vbeta primers and 13 Jbeta primers. Some clones are missing from TCRdb's copy, which holds only in-frame ones; the method was immunoSEQ multiplex PCR. The sample holds some 150,000 clones, approximately 80% seen once. The gene calls are TRBV28 and TRBJ2-3; the match to TRBD2 covers 7 bases. The sequence derives from a female donor in good health and CMV-seropositive. The sequenced material came from PBMCs. CDR3 nucleotides: TGTGCCAGCTCTAGCGGAGGAGATACGCAGTATTTT. Translated, it gives CASSSGGDTQYF.